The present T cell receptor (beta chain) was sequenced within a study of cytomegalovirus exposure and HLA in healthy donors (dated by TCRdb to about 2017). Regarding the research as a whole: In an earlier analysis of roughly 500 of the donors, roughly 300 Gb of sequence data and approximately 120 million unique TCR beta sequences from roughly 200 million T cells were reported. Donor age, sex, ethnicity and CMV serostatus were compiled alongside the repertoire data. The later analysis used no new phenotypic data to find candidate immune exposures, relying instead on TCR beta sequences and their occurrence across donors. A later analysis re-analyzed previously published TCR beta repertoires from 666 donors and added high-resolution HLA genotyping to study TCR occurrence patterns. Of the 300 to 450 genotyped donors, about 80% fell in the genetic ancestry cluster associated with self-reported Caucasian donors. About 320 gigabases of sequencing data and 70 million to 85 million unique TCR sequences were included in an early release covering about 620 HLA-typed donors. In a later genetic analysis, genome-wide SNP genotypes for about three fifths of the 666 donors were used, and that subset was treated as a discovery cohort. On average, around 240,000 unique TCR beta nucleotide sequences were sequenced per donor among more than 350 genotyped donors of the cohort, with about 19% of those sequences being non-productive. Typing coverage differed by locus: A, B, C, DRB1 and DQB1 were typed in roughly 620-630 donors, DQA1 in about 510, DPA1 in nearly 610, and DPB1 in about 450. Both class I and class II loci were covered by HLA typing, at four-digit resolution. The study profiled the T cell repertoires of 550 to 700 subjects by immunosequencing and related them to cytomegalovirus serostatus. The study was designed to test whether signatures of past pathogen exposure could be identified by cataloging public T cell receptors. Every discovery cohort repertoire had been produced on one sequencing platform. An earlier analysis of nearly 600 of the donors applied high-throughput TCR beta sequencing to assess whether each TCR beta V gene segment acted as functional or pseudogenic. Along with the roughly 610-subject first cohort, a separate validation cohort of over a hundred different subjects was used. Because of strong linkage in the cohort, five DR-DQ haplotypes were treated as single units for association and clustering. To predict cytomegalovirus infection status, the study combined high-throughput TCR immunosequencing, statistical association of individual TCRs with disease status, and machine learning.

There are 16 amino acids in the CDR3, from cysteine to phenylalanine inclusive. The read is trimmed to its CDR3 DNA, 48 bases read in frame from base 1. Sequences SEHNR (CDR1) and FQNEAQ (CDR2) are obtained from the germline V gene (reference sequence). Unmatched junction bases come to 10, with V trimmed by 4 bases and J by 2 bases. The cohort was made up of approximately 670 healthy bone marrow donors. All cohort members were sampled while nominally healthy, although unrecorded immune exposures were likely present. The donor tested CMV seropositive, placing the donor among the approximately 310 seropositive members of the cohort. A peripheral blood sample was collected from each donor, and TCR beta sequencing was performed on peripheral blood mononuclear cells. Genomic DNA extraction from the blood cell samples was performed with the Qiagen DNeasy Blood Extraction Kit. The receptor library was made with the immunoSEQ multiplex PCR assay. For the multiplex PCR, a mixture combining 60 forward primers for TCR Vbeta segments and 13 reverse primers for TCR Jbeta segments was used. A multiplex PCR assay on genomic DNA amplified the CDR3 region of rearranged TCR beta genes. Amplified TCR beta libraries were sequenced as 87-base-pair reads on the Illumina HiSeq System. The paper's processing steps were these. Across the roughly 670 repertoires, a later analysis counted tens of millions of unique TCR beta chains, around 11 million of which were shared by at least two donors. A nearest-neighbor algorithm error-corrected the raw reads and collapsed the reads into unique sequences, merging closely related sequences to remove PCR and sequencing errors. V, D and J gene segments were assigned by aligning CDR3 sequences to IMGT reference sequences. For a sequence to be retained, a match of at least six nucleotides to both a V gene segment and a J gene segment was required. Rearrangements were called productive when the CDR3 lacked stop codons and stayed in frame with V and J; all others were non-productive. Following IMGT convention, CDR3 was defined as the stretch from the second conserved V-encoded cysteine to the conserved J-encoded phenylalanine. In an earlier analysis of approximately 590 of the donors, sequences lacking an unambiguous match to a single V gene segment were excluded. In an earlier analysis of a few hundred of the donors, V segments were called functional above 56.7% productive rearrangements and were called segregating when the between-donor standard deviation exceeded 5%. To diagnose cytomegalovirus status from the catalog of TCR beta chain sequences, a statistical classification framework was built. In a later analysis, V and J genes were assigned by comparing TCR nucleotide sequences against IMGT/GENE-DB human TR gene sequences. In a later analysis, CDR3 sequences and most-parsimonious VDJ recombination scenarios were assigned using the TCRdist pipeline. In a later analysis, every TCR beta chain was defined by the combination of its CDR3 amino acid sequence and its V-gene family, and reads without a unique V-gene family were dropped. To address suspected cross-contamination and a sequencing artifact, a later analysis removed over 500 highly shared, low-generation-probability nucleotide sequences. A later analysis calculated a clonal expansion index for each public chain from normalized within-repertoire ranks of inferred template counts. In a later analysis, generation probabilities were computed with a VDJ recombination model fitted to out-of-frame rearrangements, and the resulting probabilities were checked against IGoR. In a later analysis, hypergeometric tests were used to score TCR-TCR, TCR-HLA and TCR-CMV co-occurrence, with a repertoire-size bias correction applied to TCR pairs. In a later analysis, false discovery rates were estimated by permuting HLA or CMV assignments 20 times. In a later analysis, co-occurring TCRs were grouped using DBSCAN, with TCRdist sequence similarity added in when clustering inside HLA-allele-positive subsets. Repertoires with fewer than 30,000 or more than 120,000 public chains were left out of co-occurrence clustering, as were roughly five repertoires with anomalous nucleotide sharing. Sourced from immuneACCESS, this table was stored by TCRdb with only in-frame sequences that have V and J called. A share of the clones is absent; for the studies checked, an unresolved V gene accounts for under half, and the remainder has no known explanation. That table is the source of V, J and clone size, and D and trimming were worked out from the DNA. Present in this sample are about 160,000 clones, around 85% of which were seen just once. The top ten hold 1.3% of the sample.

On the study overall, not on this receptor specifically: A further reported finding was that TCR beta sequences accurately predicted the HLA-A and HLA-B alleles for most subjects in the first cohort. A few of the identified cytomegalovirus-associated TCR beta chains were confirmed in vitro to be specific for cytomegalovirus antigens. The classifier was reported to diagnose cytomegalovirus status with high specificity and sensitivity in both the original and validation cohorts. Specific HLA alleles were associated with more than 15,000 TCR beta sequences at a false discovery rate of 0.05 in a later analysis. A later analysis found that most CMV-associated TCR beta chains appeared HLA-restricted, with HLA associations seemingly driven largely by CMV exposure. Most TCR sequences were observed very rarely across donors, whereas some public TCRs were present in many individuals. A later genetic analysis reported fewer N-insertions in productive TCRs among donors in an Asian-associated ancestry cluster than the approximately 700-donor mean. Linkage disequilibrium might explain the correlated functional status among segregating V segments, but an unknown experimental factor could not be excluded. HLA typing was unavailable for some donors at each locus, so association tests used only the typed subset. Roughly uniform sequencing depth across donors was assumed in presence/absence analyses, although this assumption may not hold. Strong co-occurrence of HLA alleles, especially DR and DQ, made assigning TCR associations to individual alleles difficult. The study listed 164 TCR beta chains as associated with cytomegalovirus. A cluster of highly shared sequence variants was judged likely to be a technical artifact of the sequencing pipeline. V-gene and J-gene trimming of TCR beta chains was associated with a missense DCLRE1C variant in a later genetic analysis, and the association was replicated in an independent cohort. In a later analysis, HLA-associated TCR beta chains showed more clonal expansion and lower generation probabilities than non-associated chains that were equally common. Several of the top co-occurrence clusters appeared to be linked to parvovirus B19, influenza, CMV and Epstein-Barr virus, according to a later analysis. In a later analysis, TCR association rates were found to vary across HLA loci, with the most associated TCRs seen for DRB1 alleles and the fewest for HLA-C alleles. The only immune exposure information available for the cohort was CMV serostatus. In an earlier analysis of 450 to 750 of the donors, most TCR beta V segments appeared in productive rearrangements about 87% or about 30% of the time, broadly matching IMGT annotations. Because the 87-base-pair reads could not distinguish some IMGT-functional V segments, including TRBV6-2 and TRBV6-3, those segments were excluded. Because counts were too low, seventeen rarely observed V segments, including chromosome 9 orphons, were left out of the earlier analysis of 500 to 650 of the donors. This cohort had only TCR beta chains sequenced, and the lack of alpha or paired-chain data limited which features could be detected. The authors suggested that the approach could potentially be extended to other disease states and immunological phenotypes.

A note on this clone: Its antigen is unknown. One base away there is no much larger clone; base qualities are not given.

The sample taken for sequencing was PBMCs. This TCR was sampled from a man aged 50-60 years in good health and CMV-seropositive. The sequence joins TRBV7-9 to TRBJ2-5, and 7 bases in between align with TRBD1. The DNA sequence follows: TGTGCCAGCAGCTCCCCCGGACACAGGGGACAAGAGACCCAGTACTTC. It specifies CASSSPGHRGQETQYF.